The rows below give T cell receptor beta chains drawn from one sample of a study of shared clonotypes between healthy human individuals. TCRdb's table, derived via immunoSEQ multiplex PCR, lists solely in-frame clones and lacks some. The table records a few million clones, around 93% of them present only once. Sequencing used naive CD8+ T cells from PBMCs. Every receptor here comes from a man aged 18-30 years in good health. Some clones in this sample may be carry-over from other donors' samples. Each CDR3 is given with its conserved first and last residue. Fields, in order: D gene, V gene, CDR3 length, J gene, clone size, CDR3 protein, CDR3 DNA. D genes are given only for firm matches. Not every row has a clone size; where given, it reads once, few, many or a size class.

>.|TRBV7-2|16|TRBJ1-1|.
CASSSLGDPRDTEAFF
TGTGCCAGCAGCTCCTTGGGGGACCCTAGGGACACTGAAGCTTTCTTT
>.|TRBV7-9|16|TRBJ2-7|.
CASSLAGTHSSYEQYF
TGTGCCAGCAGCTTAGCAGGGACCCATAGCTCCTACGAGCAGTACTTC
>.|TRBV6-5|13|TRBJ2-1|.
CASSYSKGFEQFF
TGTGCCAGCAGTTACTCGAAGGGGTTTGAGCAGTTCTTC
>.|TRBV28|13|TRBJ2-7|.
CASNGGSAYEQYF
TGTGCCAGCAACGGGGGTTCCGCCTACGAGCAGTACTTC
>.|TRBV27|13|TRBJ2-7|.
CASSPRGTYEQYF
TGTGCCAGCAGTCCCCGGGGGACCTACGAGCAGTACTTC
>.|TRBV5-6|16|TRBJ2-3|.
CASSLALAEYTDTQYF
TGTGCCAGCAGCTTGGCTTTAGCGGAATACACAGATACGCAGTATTTT
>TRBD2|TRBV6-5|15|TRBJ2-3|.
CASRGEAGGPDTQYF
TGTGCCAGCAGGGGAGAAGCGGGAGGGCCAGATACGCAGTATTTT
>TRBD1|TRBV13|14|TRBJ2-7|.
CASSSGRGLYEQYF
TGTGCCAGCAGTTCAGGCAGGGGGCTTTACGAGCAGTACTTC
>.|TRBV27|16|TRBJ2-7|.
CASSFVTGKEIYEQYF
TGTGCCAGCAGTTTCGTCACAGGGAAGGAGATCTACGAGCAGTACTTC
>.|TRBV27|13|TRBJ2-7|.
CASSLFQSGEQYF
TGTGCCAGCAGTTTATTTCAGTCAGGCGAGCAGTACTTC
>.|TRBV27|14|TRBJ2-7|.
CASSPRVGSYEQYF
TGTGCCAGCAGTCCCCGTGTGGGGTCCTACGAGCAGTACTTC
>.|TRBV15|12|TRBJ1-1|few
CATSRRGTEAFF
TGTGCCACCAGCAGGCGAGGAACTGAAGCTTTCTTT
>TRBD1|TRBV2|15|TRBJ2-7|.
CASSEEALTGFEQYF
TGTGCCAGCAGTGAAGAGGCCCTGACAGGGTTCGAGCAGTACTTC
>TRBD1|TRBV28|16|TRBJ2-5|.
CASSRLQGASQGTQYF
TGTGCCAGCAGTAGACTTCAGGGGGCGAGTCAGGGGACCCAGTACTTC